A selection of T cell receptor beta chains follows, all from one sample in a study of T cell responses to AZD1222 COVID-19 vaccine. Sequenced by immunoSEQ multiplex PCR; TCRdb stores in-frame clones only, minus some. This table holds tens of thousands of clones, more than 85% found once. Specimen: peripheral blood, collected 28 days after the second AZD1222 dose. Every receptor here comes from an adult who received the AZD1222 COVID-19 vaccine. CDR3s include the opening cysteine and the closing phenylalanine or tryptophan.

V,length,CDR3
TRBV2,16,CASNLPWDRIAYEQYF
TRBV4-1,17,CASSQEGTSSNTGELFF
TRBV7-9,13,CASSLNSEHIQYF
TRBV13,13,CARTDSPGYEQYF
TRBV19,20,CASSIIGPGGTGGNTGELFF
TRBV19,15,CASSIGNSRFYEQYF
TRBV19,13,CASSMTATDTQYF
TRBV14,12,CASSPGAYEQYF
TRBV24-1,15,CATSDPYSADGELFF
TRBV18,13,CASSPGQKETQYF
TRBV19,11,CASAGPDTQYF
TRBV2,18,CASIVLGLAGGSTDTQYF
TRBV15,16,CATSRGPGQGIGELFF
TRBV6-6,14,CASSSGAWADTQYF
TRBV27,15,CASSPTGLGGNTIYF
TRBV30,16,CAWSFLSGSTGNTIYF
TRBV19,12,CASSIRSAAQHF
TRBV19,12,CASTDRGHGYTF
TRBV18,15,CASSPDRASGNTIYF
TRBV7-2,14,CASSSYGDNQPQHF
TRBV18,15,CASSSNRAPRSPLHF
TRBV19,15,CASTESWGRNQPQHF
TRBV6-5,13,CASSGQNDYGYTF
TRBV5-4,17,CASSPTLAGSSYNEQFF
TRBV5-1,14,CASRGRVVTDTQYF
TRBV9,15,CASSVLGGRVDTQYF
TRBV18,13,CASSPRGSSEQYF
TRBV6-2/TRBV6-3,14,CASSAQGRGYGYTF
TRBV13,15,CASSLGRTANYGYTF
TRBV7-2,15,CASSLPGQGHQPQHF
TRBV19,14,CASSRGTDYNEQFF
TRBV29-1,14,CSVLGQGATYGYTF
TRBV7-3,14,CASSLTLMGGEAFF
TRBV6-5,14,CASNPTGSNQPQHF
TRBV12-3/TRBV12-4,13,CASRSEGYTEAFF
TRBV11-3,15,CASSLLRGGAYEQYF
TRBV4-3,13,CASSQRASGEQFF
TRBV30,17,CAWSPTRVQGFTGTQHF
TRBV18,15,CASSPTSGGATEQFF
TRBV30,12,CAWSRTGTGYTF
TRBV7-3,15,CASSSTPNRDTEAFF
TRBV6-5,14,CASSYSMTGGAQYF
TRBV5-5,14,CASSLVGANYGYTF
TRBV2,13,CASKAGVNQPQHF
TRBV11-2,15,CASSLFRAMETEAFF
TRBV3-1/TRBV3-2,15,CASSQTTGWDSPLHF
TRBV4-1,15,CASSQRTHNTGELFF
TRBV30,12,CAWSLGSDGYTF
TRBV7-3,14,CASSRGRGTDTQYF
TRBV5-5,18,CASSLSPLAGVRTGELFF
TRBV29-1,13,CSVDEGINQPQHF
TRBV6-5,14,CASSSGGPNQPQHF
TRBV5-4,15,CASSGRTDLVGGYTF
TRBV19,13,CASSAGPLTEAFF